This entry lists 25 T cell receptor beta chains sequenced from one sample in a study of early T cells in non-severe SARS-CoV-2 infection (dated by TCRdb to the early 2020s). The library was obtained by 5' RACE. Sequencing was performed on a NextSeq 500. TCRdb trimmed public reads at Q25 via fastp, called clones via MiXCR and kept in-frame beta chains. Every distinct CDR3 protein forms one entry, paired with its most common genes and DNA. This sample comprises about 39,000 distinct CDR3 sequences, less than 6% of them detected only once. Of the sample, roughly 4% is held by the ten largest clones. Sequencing was performed on whole blood, taken at baseline. The receptor source for this set is an adult who was a healthcare worker with PCR-confirmed SARS-CoV-2 infection or an uninfected control (not recorded which).

This clonotype has only a few counts. The chain has TRBV3-1 and TRBJ2-4; the D gene could be TRBD1 or TRBD2 (6 bases each). The ends were cut back, 4 bases at V and 3 bases at J, with 16 bases in the middle. The CDR3 totals 16 residues. Germline CDR1 and CDR2: LGHDT and YNNKEL (reference sequence). CDR3 coding DNA: TGTGCCAGCAGCCCGGGGGCGCTTGTAGGCAAAAACATTCAGTACTTC. Translation: CASSPGALVGKNIQYF.

This clonotype was seen ten or more times. The chain has TRBV25-1 and TRBJ2-7, with D perhaps given as TRBD1 or TRBD2 (5 bases each). The CDR3 runs to 14 residues. Germline-derived CDR1 and CDR2 are MGHDK and SYGVNS. V shed 4 bases and J shed 6 bases, with 16 bases lying between them. CDR3 residues: CASSVPGPRTEQYF. DNA for the CDR3: TGTGCCAGCAGTGTGCCGGGACCACGGACCGAGCAGTACTTC.

This clonotype has only a few counts. V gene TRBV4-3 combines with J gene TRBJ1-5; D gene ambiguous. In germline, CDR1 is LGHNA, CDR2 YSLEER. This CDR3 spans 13 amino acids. V dropped 0 bases and J dropped 4 bases, with 4 bases sitting between them. DNA of the CDR3: TGCGCCAGCAGCCAAGAAAGGAATCAGCCCCAGCATTTT. Encoded protein: CASSQERNQPQHF.

This clonotype has more than one count but fewer than ten. This chain uses TRBV5-6 with TRBJ1-5; no clear D. The CDR3 spans 15 residues. CDR1 is SGHDT, CDR2 YYEEEE, per germline. Trimming stripped 1 base from V and 0 bases from J, with 8 bases between. CDR3 amino acids: CASSLWVNSNQPQHF. Here the CDR3 DNA reads TGTGCCAGCAGCTTGTGGGTAAATAGCAATCAGCCCCAGCATTTT.

This sequence joins TRBV7-9 and TRBJ1-5; D may be TRBD1 (5 bases). The ends were cut back, 5 bases at V and 4 bases at J, with 9 bases in the middle. This CDR3 region has 13 residues. In germline, CDR1 is SEHNR, CDR2 FQNEAQ (reference sequence). DNA for the CDR3: TGTGCCAGCAGCCGGGACGGGAATCAGCCCCAGCATTTT. This translates into CASSRDGNQPQHF.

This clonotype was detected only a few times. The chain links TRBV20-1 to TRBJ2-5, with 7 bases fitting TRBD2. The length of the CDR3 is 13 residues. Trimming cost V 4 bases and J 7 bases; bases outside gene matches: 9. Germline CDR1 DFQATT, CDR2 SNEGSKA (reference sequence). Written as DNA, the CDR3 is TGCAGTGCTACCCGCGGGGGTCCGGGGACCCAGTACTTC. It yields the protein CSATRGGPGTQYF.

This rearrangement joins TRBV29-1 to TRBJ2-7, with TRBD1 as a possible D gene (6 bases). This CDR3 region has 13 residues. Per the germline V gene, CDR1 is SQVTM and CDR2 is ANQGSEA. V lost 3 bases and J 6 bases, leaving 15 bases between the germline ends. CDR3 DNA: TGCAGCGTTGAGGACAGTGAATTCGCCGAGCAGTACTTC. Amino acids: CSVEDSEFAEQYF.

There are many counts of this clonotype. The V gene is TRBV6-5, the J gene TRBJ2-7; 7 positions match TRBD1. The ends lost 5 bases at V and 5 bases at J; junction bases unmatched: 12. The CDR3 is made up of 15 amino acids. CDR1 and CDR2 (germline): MNHEY, SVGAGI. Here the CDR3 reads CASSRSRDRDNEQYF. Written as DNA, the CDR3 is TGTGCCAGCAGTCGATCCCGGGACAGAGACAACGAGCAGTACTTC.

Comments on this clonotype: A much larger clone lies a single base off, so this may be a read error. This chain joins TRBV7-2 and TRBJ2-3; D remains unclear. CDR1 SGHTA and CDR2 FQGNSA come from the germline V gene. The CDR3 loop spans 11 amino acids. The CDR3 here is CASSSLDTRYF. The CDR3 nucleotides read TGTGCCAGCAGCTCCTTAGATACGCGGTATTTT.

This sequence joins TRBV7-3 and TRBJ2-1, with D perhaps given as TRBD1 or TRBD2 (5 bases each). CDR1 is SGHTA, CDR2 FQGTGA, per germline. V was cut by 3 bases and J by 2 bases, with 14 bases left in between. This CDR3 comprises 16 residues. The CDR3 sequence is CASSFIRRDAYNEQFF. The CDR3 nucleotides read TGTGCCAGCAGCTTCATCCGCAGGGACGCCTACAATGAGCAGTTCTTC.

This clonotype was observed a few times. V usage is TRBV12-3 or TRBV12-4 and J usage is TRBJ2-5, with D unresolved. CDR3 size: 12 residues. The V gene lost 2 bases and the J gene lost 5 bases, with 6 bases spanning the gap. The CDR3 bases are TGTGCCAGCAGTTTAATCGGGGAGACCCAGTACTTC. Protein sequence: CASSLIGETQYF.

The V and J genes are TRBV11-2 and TRBJ2-5, with unresolved D. This CDR3 has 14 residues. CDR1 is SGHAT, CDR2 FQNNGV, per germline. V was clipped by 2 bases and J by 5 bases, with 12 bases between them. The CDR3 sequence: CASSLIRRAETQYF. The CDR3 bases are TGTGCCAGCAGCTTAATCCGGCGTGCGGAGACCCAGTACTTC.

This clonotype appeared many times. The CDR3 DNA reads TGTGCCAGCAGCGGGGCGATCAATGAGCAGTTCTTC. Translated, it gives CASSGAINEQFF. The gene calls are TRBV11-3 and TRBJ2-1, with D perhaps TRBD1 (5 bases). V lost 5 bases and J 6 bases, leaving 8 bases between the germline ends. Per germline, CDR1 SGHNT and CDR2 YENEEA. The CDR3 contains 12 residues.

This sequence joins TRBV12-5 and TRBJ1-1; D gene unclear. CDR1 is LGHNT and CDR2 is FRNRAP in the germline V gene. The CDR3 runs to 14 residues. Trimming pared 0 bases from V and 6 bases from J, leaving 11 bases between. CDR3 nucleotides: TGTGCTAGTGGTTTGGTGCCCCTATGGCCTGAAGCTTTCTTT. Residues: CASGLVPLWPEAFF.

This clonotype has ten or more counts. The chain uses TRBV14 and TRBJ2-5; TRBD2 might be the D (6 bases). CDR3 length equals 16 residues. Trimming took off 0 bases at V and 0 bases at J, with 11 bases between the two ends. In germline, CDR1 is SGHDN, CDR2 FVKESK. In nucleotides, the CDR3 is TGTGCCAGCAGCCAAGAAGCGGGCCTCTACCAAGAGACCCAGTACTTC. Translation: CASSQEAGLYQETQYF.

This clonotype was counted a few times. The chain uses TRBV30 and TRBJ1-6, with 7 bases aligning to TRBD1. The trim removed 4 bases at V and 7 bases at J, leaving 4 bases unmatched. Per germline, CDR1 GTSNPN and CDR2 SVGIG (reference sequence). The CDR3 is 13 amino acids. The chain's CDR3 is CAWNRDRNSPLHF. The CDR3 DNA reads TGTGCCTGGAACCGGGACAGAAATTCACCCCTCCACTTT.

The table lists this clonotype with many counts. The chain uses TRBV7-2 and TRBJ1-3, with D tentatively TRBD1 (5 bases). Germline CDR1 reads SGHTA; CDR2 reads FQGNSA. V lost 3 bases and J 0 bases, leaving 9 bases between the germline ends. This CDR3 contains 15 residues. The CDR3 region has the DNA TGTGCCAGCAGCTTTACAGGTCGCTCTGGAAACACCATATATTTT. Translating gives CASSFTGRSGNTIYF.

Turning to this clonotype: A clone one base away is much larger, so this may be a read error. This chain connects TRBV6-5 to TRBJ2-7; D unresolved. Germline CDR1 and CDR2: MNHEY and SVGAGI. V was clipped by 8 bases and J by 6 bases, with 14 bases between them. This CDR3 comprises 12 residues. CDR3 DNA: TGTGCCAGCGGCCGATCGGATCCCGAGCAGTACTTC. Translating it yields CASGRSDPEQYF.

In this sample, this clonotype turned up many times. This rearrangement joins TRBV5-1 to TRBJ2-2; D is perhaps TRBD2 (7 bases). V shed 7 bases and J shed 6 bases, with 22 bases lying between them. This CDR3 has 16 residues. Per germline, CDR1 SGHRS and CDR2 YFSETQ. CDR3: CASSPGGDKHPGELFF. CDR3 coding DNA: TGCGCCAGCTCGCCGGGGGGCGACAAACATCCCGGGGAGCTGTTTTTT.

This clonotype occurred many times. V is TRBV6-4 and J is TRBJ1-5; TRBD1 might be the D (5 bases). Germline values: CDR1 MRHNA, CDR2 SNTAGT. This CDR3 has 15 residues. Trimming took off 2 bases at V and 3 bases at J, with 11 bases between the two ends. DNA of the CDR3: TGTGCCAGCAGTGACGGGGCAGGATCCAATCAGCCCCAGCATTTT. It yields the protein CASSDGAGSNQPQHF.

This clonotype occurred many times. The gene calls are TRBV2 and TRBJ1-2; D call uncertain. V gave up 10 bases and J gave up 4 bases, with 16 bases separating them. Germline V gives CDR1 SNHLY, CDR2 FYNNEI. The CDR3 loop spans 13 amino acids. CDR3 nucleotides: TGTGCCAACGAGCTTGAGCAGGTCTATGGCTACACCTTC. Translation gives CANELEQVYGYTF.

This clonotype was seen many times. V is TRBV7-9 and J is TRBJ1-2, with D possibly being TRBD1 (5 bases). CDR3 size: 14 residues. V gave up 2 bases and J gave up 6 bases, with 13 bases separating them. From germline, CDR1 is SEHNR and CDR2 FQNEAQ (reference sequence). CDR3 sequence (DNA): TGTGCCAGCAGCTTATCGGGACCCCTCAATGGCTACACCTTC. Translating gives CASSLSGPLNGYTF.

This clonotype has a count of ten or more. The chain couples TRBV4-1 to TRBJ1-2, with 8 nucleotides matching TRBD1. V lost 2 bases and J lost 6; bases outside the gene matches: 5. Germline V gene lookup returns CDR1 MGHRA and CDR2 YSYEKL. The CDR3 runs 14 residues. The CDR3 protein is CASSQNRGANGYTF. The CDR3 nucleotides are TGCGCCAGCAGCCAAAACAGGGGGGCCAATGGCTACACCTTC.

This clonotype was recorded many times. The genes are TRBV3-1 and TRBJ2-3; D might be TRBD1 or TRBD2, each matching 5 bases. Trimming removed 3 bases from V and 3 bases from J, with 7 bases in between. Germline V gene data show CDR1 as LGHDT and CDR2 as YNNKEL (reference sequence). The CDR3 totals 13 residues. The CDR3 coding sequence is TGTGCCAGCAGCCAGGGGGAAACAGATACGCAGTATTTT. The encoded protein is CASSQGETDTQYF.

This clonotype has at least ten counts. The rearrangement uses TRBV7-2 and TRBJ2-7; 7 bases are shared with TRBD1. V shed 1 base, J shed 3 bases, and the junction held 3 bases outside the gene matches. Germline loops: CDR1 SGHTA, CDR2 FQGNSA. The CDR3 spans 14 residues. The CDR3 here is CASSLGQGVYEQYF. Written as DNA, the CDR3 is TGTGCCAGCAGCTTAGGGCAGGGGGTCTACGAGCAGTACTTC.